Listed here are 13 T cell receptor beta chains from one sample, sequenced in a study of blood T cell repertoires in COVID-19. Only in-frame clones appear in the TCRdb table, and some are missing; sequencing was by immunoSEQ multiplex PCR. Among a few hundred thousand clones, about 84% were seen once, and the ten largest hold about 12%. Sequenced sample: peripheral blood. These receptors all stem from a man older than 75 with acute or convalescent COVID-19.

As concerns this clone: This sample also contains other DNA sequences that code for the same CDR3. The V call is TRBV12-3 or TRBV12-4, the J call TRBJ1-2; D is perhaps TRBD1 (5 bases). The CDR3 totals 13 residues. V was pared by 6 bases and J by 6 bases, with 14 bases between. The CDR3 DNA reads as TGTGCCAGCAGCCTCGGGGGAAGAAATGGCTACACCTTC. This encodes CASSLGGRNGYTF.

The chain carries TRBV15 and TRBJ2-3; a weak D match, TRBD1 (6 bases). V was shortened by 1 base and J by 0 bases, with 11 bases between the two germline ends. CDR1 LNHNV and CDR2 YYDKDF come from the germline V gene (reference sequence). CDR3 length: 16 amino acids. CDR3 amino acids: CATSRGTGSSTDTQYF. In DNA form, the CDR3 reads TGTGCCACCAGCAGAGGTACAGGGTCTAGCACAGATACGCAGTATTTT.

The CDR3 protein is CASSERGGGEKLFF. In DNA form, the CDR3 reads TGTGCCAGCAGTGAGAGGGGGGGAGGTGAAAAACTGTTTTTT. The chain uses TRBV2 and TRBJ1-4; D may be TRBD1 (6 bases). V lost 3 bases and J 7 bases, leaving 12 bases between the germline ends. The CDR3 totals 14 residues. CDR1 is SNHLY and CDR2 is FYNNEI in the germline V gene.

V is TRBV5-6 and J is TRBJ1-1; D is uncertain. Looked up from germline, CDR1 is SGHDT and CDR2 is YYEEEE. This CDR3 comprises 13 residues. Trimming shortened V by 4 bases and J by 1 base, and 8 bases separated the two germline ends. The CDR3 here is CASSGRQNTEAFF. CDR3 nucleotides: TGTGCCAGCAGCGGAAGACAGAACACTGAAGCTTTCTTT.

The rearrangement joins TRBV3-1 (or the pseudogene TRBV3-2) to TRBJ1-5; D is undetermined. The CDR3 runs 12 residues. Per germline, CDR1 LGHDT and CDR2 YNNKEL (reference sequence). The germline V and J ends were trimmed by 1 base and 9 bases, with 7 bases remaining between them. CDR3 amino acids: CASSQVEGPQHF. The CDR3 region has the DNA TGTGCCAGCAGCCAAGTAGAGGGGCCCCAGCATTTT.

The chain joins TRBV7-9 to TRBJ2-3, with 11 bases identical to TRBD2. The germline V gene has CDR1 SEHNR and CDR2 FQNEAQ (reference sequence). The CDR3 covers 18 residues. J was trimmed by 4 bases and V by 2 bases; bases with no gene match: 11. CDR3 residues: CASSLYGLAGRGADTQYF. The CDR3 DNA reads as TGTGCCAGCAGCTTATACGGACTAGCGGGCCGCGGGGCAGATACGCAGTATTTT.

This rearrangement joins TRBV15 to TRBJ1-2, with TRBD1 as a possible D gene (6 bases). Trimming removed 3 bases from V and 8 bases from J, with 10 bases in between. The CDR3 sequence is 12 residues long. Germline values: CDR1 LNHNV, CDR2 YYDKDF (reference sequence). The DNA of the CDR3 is TGTGCCACCAGCAGGGACAGTGGAGGCTACACCTTC. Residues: CATSRDSGGYTF.

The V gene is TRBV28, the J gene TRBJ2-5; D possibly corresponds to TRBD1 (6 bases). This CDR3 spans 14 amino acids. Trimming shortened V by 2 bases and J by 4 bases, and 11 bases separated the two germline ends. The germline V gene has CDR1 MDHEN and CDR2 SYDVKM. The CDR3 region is CASSLPVGGETQYF. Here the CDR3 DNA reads TGTGCCAGCAGTTTACCGGTAGGGGGAGAGACCCAGTACTTC.

CDR3 sequence reads: CASSLGTGGGGVRNQPQHF. DNA of the CDR3: TGTGCCAGCAGTTTGGGGACAGGGGGCGGAGGGGTACGCAATCAGCCCCAGCATTTT. This chain joins TRBV28 and TRBJ1-5; 12 bases are shared with TRBD1. After removal of 3 bases from V and 2 bases from J, the junction contained 11 bases not matched to a gene. The CDR3 extends over 19 amino acids. CDR1 is MDHEN and CDR2 is SYDVKM in the germline V gene.

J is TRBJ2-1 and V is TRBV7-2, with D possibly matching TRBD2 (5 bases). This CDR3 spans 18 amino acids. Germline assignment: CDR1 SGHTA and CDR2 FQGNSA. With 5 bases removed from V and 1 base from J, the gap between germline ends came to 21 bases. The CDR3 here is CASSPRAEAVSSYNEQFF. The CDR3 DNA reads TGTGCCAGCAGCCCAAGGGCGGAAGCGGTGAGTTCCTACAATGAGCAGTTCTTC.

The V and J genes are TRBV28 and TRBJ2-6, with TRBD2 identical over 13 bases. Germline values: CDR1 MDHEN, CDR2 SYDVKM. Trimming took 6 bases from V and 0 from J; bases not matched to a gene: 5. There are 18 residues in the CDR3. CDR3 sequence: CASSPGLAGASGANVLTF. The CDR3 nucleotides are TGTGCCAGCAGCCCCGGACTAGCGGGAGCCTCTGGGGCCAACGTCCTGACTTTC.

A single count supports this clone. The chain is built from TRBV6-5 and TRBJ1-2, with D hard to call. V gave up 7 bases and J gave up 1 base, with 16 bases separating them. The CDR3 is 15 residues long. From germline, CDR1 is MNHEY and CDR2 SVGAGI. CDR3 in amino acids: CASTLTPVGNYGYTF. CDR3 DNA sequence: TGTGCCAGCACTCTGACACCCGTGGGTAACTATGGCTACACCTTC.

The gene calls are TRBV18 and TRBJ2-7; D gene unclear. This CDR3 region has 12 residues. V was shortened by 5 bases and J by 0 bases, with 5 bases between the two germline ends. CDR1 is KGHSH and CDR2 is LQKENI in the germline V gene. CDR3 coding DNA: TGTGCCAGCTCAGGCAGCTCCTACGAGCAGTACTTC. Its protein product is CASSGSSYEQYF.